A single sample is the source of the 21 T cell receptor beta chains below, sequenced in a study of technical replicates of blood from four donors. TCRdb's copy holds only in-frame clones and misses some; the assay was immunoSEQ multiplex PCR. The data hold 55,000 to 80,000 clones, with about 96% observed a single time. Input material: T cells isolated from PBMCs. The source of these receptors is a human donor in good health.

Notes on this clone: One end of the junction does not line up with germline, which may come from a read error. J is TRBJ2-5 and V is TRBV5-1; 10 bases map to TRBD1. CDR1 and CDR2 from the germline V gene are SGHRS and YFSETQ. This CDR3 has 15 residues. CDR3 DNA sequence: TGCGCCAGCAGTTTGGGACAGGGGCATGGAGAGACCCAGTACTTC. This encodes CASSLGQGHGETQYF. Using reference TRBV5-1 and TRBJ2-5 for the parts outside the CDR3, the full variable domain is KAGVTQTPRYLIKTRGQQVTLSCSPISGHRSVSWYQQTPGQGLQFLFEYFSETQRNKGNFPGRFSGRQFSNSRSEMNVSTLELGDSALYLCASSLGQGHGETQYFGPGTRLLVL.

The rearrangement uses TRBV11-3 and TRBJ1-6, with TRBD1 as a possible D gene (5 bases). V was cut by 6 bases and J by 5 bases, with 14 bases left in between. This CDR3 comprises 15 residues. Germline CDR1 reads SGHNT; CDR2 reads YENEEA. The CDR3: CASSHRLGDNSPLHF. The CDR3 nucleotides are TGTGCCAGCAGTCATCGTTTAGGGGATAATTCACCCCTCCACTTT. Complete variable domain (other parts from reference TRBV11-3 and TRBJ1-6): EAGVVQSPRYKIIEKKQPVAFWCNPISGHNTLYWYLQNLGQGPELLIRYENEEAVDDSQLPKDRFSAERLKGVDSTLKIQPAELGDSAVYLCASSHRLGDNSPLHFGNGTRLTVT.

The rearrangement joins TRBV15 to TRBJ2-1; 7 bases are a match to TRBD2. V lost 1 base, J lost 5 bases, and 8 bases stayed unmatched. Germline CDR1 LNHNV, CDR2 YYDKDF (reference sequence). CDR3 length: 16 residues. CDR3 coding DNA: TGTGCCACCAGCAGAGTAGGCGGGAGCAGGAACAATGAGCAGTTCTTC. Its protein product is CATSRVGGSRNNEQFF.

The chain links TRBV5-1 to TRBJ1-1; maybe TRBD1 (6 bases). The CDR3 runs to 17 residues. Trimming took 5 bases from V and 0 from J, leaving 20 bases between them. The germline gives CDR1 SGHRS, CDR2 YFSETQ. As DNA, the CDR3 is TGCGCCAGCAGTTGGCCGGCTGGACAGACAGTGAACACTGAAGCTTTCTTT. As protein: CASSWPAGQTVNTEAFF.

This rearrangement joins TRBV6-6 to TRBJ1-6, with 9 bases that match TRBD1. Losses at the gene ends were 0 bases for V and 7 bases for J; bases not matched to a gene: 1. The CDR3 contains 15 residues. The V gene's germline CDR1 is MNHNY and CDR2 SVGAGI (reference sequence). The CDR3, as DNA: TGTGCCAGCAGTTACTCTGGGACAGGGAATTCACCCCTCCACTTT. It yields the protein CASSYSGTGNSPLHF.

The chain has TRBV5-1 and TRBJ1-4; TRBD1 agrees at 7 bases. The germline CDR1 and CDR2 sequences are SGHRS and YFSETQ. CDR3 length equals 15 residues. V shed 4 bases and J 6 bases; nucleotides not matched to a gene: 9. The CDR3 loop is CASSVQGIGDEKLFF. The CDR3 nucleotides are TGCGCCAGCAGCGTACAGGGGATTGGGGATGAAAAACTGTTTTTT.

CDR3 amino acids: CASSFDRGKNYGYTF. CDR3 sequence (DNA): TGTGCCAGCAGCTTCGACAGGGGGAAAAACTATGGCTACACCTTC. The chain is built from TRBV2 and TRBJ1-2, with 9 bases that match TRBD1. Germline loops: CDR1 SNHLY, CDR2 FYNNEI. CDR3 length: 15 residues. Trimming at V came to 6 bases and at J to 2 bases, leaving 7 bases not matched to a gene.

The rearrangement joins TRBV5-6 to TRBJ1-5, with D possibly TRBD1 on 6 matching bases. CDR3 length: 16 amino acids. CDR1 is SGHDT and CDR2 is YYEEEE in the germline V gene. V lost 4 bases and J 7 bases, leaving 21 bases between the germline ends. The CDR3 here is CASSPWLGGAGQPQHF. The CDR3 bases are TGTGCCAGCAGCCCCTGGCTCGGGGGGGCGGGGCAGCCCCAGCATTTT.

This sequence joins TRBV13 and TRBJ1-2, with 8 nucleotides matching TRBD1. CDR1 is PRHDT, CDR2 FYEKMQ, per germline (reference sequence). There are 16 residues in the CDR3. V trimming: 5 bases; J trimming: 5 bases; junction bases outside the gene matches: 13. The CDR3 sequence is CASSSGGQGGVYGYTF. The CDR3 bases are TGTGCCAGCAGCAGTGGAGGACAGGGCGGCGTTTATGGCTACACCTTC.

The sample holds one count of this clone. The chain employs TRBV11-2 and TRBJ2-3; a possible D gene is TRBD2 (5 bases). The germline CDR1 and CDR2 sequences are SGHAT and FQNNGV. The CDR3 length is 15 residues. Trimming removed 3 bases from V and 3 bases from J, with 13 bases in between. This CDR3 reads CASSFGEGITDTQYF. Written as DNA, the CDR3 is TGTGCCAGCAGCTTCGGGGAAGGAATAACAGATACGCAGTATTTT.

The V gene is TRBV5-4, the J gene TRBJ1-2; TRBD1 matches 10 bases. The CDR3 is made up of 15 amino acids. J was trimmed by 7 bases and V by 0 bases; bases with no gene match: 6. CDR1 and CDR2 (germline): SGHNT, YYREEE (reference sequence). The CDR3 DNA sequence: TGTGCCAGCAGCTTGGCGGGGACAGGGGCGCGTGGCTACACCTTC. Its translation: CASSLAGTGARGYTF.

This chain joins TRBV6-4 and TRBJ2-1; weak D call: TRBD2 (5 bases). Germline CDR1 MRHNA, CDR2 SNTAGT. The CDR3 loop spans 14 amino acids. Trimming took 1 base from V and 8 from J, leaving 12 bases between them. In nucleotides, the CDR3 is TGTGCCAGCAGTGACTTCCGTTGCGGGTATGAGCAGTTCTTC. Its protein product is CASSDFRCGYEQFF.

This chain connects TRBV12-5 to TRBJ2-7; 9 bases line up with TRBD1. The CDR3 covers 14 residues. Trimming removed 4 bases from V and 6 bases from J; junction bases left unmatched: 7. Germline V gives CDR1 LGHNT, CDR2 FRNRAP. For the CDR3, the DNA is TGTGCTAGTGGTTACCGACAGGGGGAGGGCGAGCAGTACTTC. As protein: CASGYRQGEGEQYF.

This chain uses TRBV4-1 with TRBJ2-3; 8 positions match TRBD1. Germline CDR1 and CDR2: MGHRA and YSYEKL. The CDR3 extends over 14 amino acids. V was pared by 1 base and J by 3 bases, with 0 bases of the junction left unmatched. Here the CDR3 DNA reads TGCGCCAGCAGCCAAGGGACAGGGACAGATACGCAGTATTTT. It is translated as CASSQGTGTDTQYF.

V is TRBV5-1 and J is TRBJ2-1; the D gene is possibly TRBD2 (6 bases). The CDR3 is made up of 13 amino acids. CDR1 SGHRS and CDR2 YFSETQ come from the germline V gene. Trimming left V 1 base short and J 7 bases short, with 9 bases between. The CDR3 DNA reads as TGCGCCAGCAGCTTGACCGGGAGAAATGAGCAGTTCTTC. Its translation: CASSLTGRNEQFF.

This clone was seen just once. The chain combines TRBV2 with TRBJ2-7; no reliable D call. CDR1 and CDR2 from the germline V gene are SNHLY and FYNNEI. The length of the CDR3 is 12 residues. The V end lost 7 bases, the J end lost 5 bases, and 12 bases lay between the germline ends. This CDR3 reads CASIERSNEQYF. The CDR3 DNA is TGTGCCAGCATCGAGAGGTCTAACGAGCAGTACTTC.

V is TRBV7-2 and J is TRBJ2-2; D is perhaps TRBD1 (5 bases). V lost 2 bases, J lost 4 bases, and 8 bases lay in between. Germline values: CDR1 SGHTA, CDR2 FQGNSA. The CDR3 sequence is 14 residues long. CDR3 residues: CASSLLGATGELFF. The CDR3 DNA is TGTGCCAGCAGCTTACTAGGGGCCACCGGGGAGCTGTTTTTT.

This chain joins TRBV29-1 and TRBJ2-1; weak D call: TRBD1 (5 bases). Trimming cost V 4 bases and J 0 bases, with 16 bases left between them. Germline V gene lookup returns CDR1 SQVTM and CDR2 ANQGSEA. This CDR3 is built from 16 residues. Here the CDR3 DNA reads TGCAGCGTTGGGACGACAGTTTCGAGCTCCTACAATGAGCAGTTCTTC. It translates to CSVGTTVSSSYNEQFF.

The V call is TRBV6-1, the J call TRBJ1-2, with 8 positions matching TRBD1. V was clipped by 3 bases and J by 4 bases; unmatched bases: 4. The CDR3 runs 14 residues. Germline V CDR1 and CDR2: MNHNS, SASEGT. As DNA, the CDR3 is TGTGCCAGCAGTGAGGGGACAGGCATCTATGGCTACACCTTC. Its protein is CASSEGTGIYGYTF.

This chain joins TRBV7-8 and TRBJ2-7; TRBD2 matches at 8 bases. V lost 2 bases to trimming and J lost 2 bases; unmatched junction nucleotides: 5. Germline V gene data show CDR1 as SGHVS and CDR2 as FQNEAQ. The CDR3 length is 15 residues. CDR3 loop: CASSLIDGGAYEQYF. The CDR3 bases are TGTGCCAGCAGCTTAATTGACGGGGGGGCCTACGAGCAGTACTTC.

The V and J genes are TRBV5-1 and TRBJ2-1; weak D call: TRBD2 (7 bases). The CDR3 spans 15 residues. Trimming shortened V by 5 bases and J by 8 bases, and 20 bases separated the two germline ends. Germline V gene lookup returns CDR1 SGHRS and CDR2 YFSETQ. The CDR3 here is CASRKTGGRGDEQFF. CDR3 nucleotide sequence: TGCGCCAGCAGGAAAACCGGGGGGCGAGGGGATGAGCAGTTCTTC. Drawing the rest from reference TRBV5-1 and TRBJ2-1, the complete variable domain is KAGVTQTPRYLIKTRGQQVTLSCSPISGHRSVSWYQQTPGQGLQFLFEYFSETQRNKGNFPGRFSGRQFSNSRSEMNVSTLELGDSALYLCASRKTGGRGDEQFFGPGTRLTVL.